This TCR beta chain originates from a study of identical twins. The CDR3 is made up of 16 amino acids. Between the trimmed V and J ends, which lost 1 base and 0 bases, there was a span of 13 bases. The germline V gene has CDR1 MGHRA and CDR2 YSYEKL. TCRdb used MiXCR to reprocess the 5' RACE reads, holding one entry per CDR3 protein. The sample includes 220,000 or so distinct CDR3 sequences, around 6.6% of them seen just once. In addition, the sample was reused for a study of yellow fever vaccine responses in identical twins.

The TCR was taken from a young woman in good health. Material: memory (CD45RO+) T cells sorted from blood. The rearrangement links TRBV4-1 to TRBJ2-7; possible D gene TRBD2, 6 bases. CDR3 in amino acids: CASSQGSGAPSYEQYF. The CDR3 nucleotides are TGCGCCAGCAGCCAAGGTTCGGGAGCCCCCTCCTACGAGCAGTACTTC.